This TCR beta chain was documented in a study of radiotherapy plus CTLA-4 blockade in lung cancer. The wider study: With 31% of patients having disease control, objective responses were seen in about 18%.

Lung cancer patients with chemo-refractory metastatic non-small-cell disease were given focal radiation plus CTLA-4 blockade with ipilimumab. Assay used: immunoSEQ multiplex PCR; TCRdb lists only in-frame clones, some missing. This sample has 45,000 or so clones, with 73% found just once. Regarding the study as a whole: TCR clones of tumor origin grew in blood after radiotherapy plus ipilimumab. Early blood T cell clone dynamics reportedly forecast response best, with interferon-beta.

Turning to this clone: What it recognizes is unknown.

The origin of this receptor is a human donor with non-small cell lung cancer who had a complete response to radiotherapy plus ipilimumab. Sequences were derived from peripheral blood, sampled from a patient treated with radiotherapy plus ipilimumab.

The CDR3 spells CASSLSGANNEQFF. As DNA, the CDR3 is TGTGCCAGCAGCCTTAGCGGGGCCAACAATGAGCAGTTCTTC. The V and J genes are TRBV9 and TRBJ2-1; 8 bases are shared with TRBD2. The V gene's germline CDR1 is SGDLS and CDR2 YYNGEE. The CDR3 totals 14 residues. V gave up 4 bases and J gave up 5 bases; unmatched junction bases: 5.